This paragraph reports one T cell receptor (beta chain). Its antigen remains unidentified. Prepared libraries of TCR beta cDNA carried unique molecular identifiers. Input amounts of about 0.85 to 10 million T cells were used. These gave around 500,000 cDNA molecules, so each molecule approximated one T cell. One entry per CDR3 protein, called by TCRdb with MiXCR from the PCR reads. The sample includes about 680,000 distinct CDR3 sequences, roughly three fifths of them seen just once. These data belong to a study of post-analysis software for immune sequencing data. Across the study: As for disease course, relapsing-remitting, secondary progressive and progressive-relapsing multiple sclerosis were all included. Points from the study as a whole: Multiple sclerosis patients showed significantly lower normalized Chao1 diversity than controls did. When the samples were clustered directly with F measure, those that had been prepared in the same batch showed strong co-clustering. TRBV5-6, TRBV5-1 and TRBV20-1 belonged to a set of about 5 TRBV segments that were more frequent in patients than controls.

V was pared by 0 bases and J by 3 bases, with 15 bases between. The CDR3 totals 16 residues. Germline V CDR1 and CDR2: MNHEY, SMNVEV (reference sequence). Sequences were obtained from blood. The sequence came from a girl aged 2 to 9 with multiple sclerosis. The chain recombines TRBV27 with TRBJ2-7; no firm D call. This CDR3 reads CASSLSMGSAYYEQYF. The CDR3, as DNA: TGTGCCAGCAGTTTATCGATGGGGTCGGCTTACTACGAGCAGTACTTC.